The present entry profiles one T cell receptor (beta chain) with its context. The antigen remains undetermined. Healthy bone marrow donors supplied every sample. Per the germline V gene, CDR1 is MNHEY and CDR2 is SVGAGI. The V and J ends lost 6 bases and 3 bases respectively, with 11 bases between them. CDR3 length: 13 residues. These data are taken from a study of cytomegalovirus exposure and HLA in healthy donors. Study-wide points: Because they were indistinguishable, some V segments, including TRBV6-2 and TRBV6-3, were excluded. Among donors in an Asian-associated ancestry cluster, a later analysis reportedly found fewer N-insertions than the roughly 730-donor mean. Rare sequences made up most TCRs, while some public TCRs were found in many donors.

Amplification used 60 Vbeta primers and 13 Jbeta primers. Only in-frame clones appear in the TCRdb table, and some are missing; sequencing was by immunoSEQ multiplex PCR. The sample holds about 160,000 clones, about 65% seen once. The rearrangement joins TRBV6-5 to TRBJ1-2, with D tentatively TRBD1 (6 bases). Sequenced input: PBMCs. The clonotype was recovered from a man aged 35 to 55 in good health and CMV-seropositive. CDR3 coding DNA: TGTGCCAGCAGCCGGGACAACTACTATGGCTACACCTTC. Translated, it gives CASSRDNYYGYTF.